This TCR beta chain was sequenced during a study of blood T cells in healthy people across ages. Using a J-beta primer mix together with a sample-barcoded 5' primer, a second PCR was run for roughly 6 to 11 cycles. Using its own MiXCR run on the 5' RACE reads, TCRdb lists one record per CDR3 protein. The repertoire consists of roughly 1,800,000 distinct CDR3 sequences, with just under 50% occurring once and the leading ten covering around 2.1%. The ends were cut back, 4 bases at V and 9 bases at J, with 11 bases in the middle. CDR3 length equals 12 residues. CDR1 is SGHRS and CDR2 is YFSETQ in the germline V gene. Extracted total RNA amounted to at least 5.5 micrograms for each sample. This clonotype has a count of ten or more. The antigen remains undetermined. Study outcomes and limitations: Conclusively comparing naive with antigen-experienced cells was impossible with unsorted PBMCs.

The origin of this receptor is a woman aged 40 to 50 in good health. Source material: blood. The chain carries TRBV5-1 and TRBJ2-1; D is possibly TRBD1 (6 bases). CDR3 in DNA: TGCGCCAGCAGCGAACAGGGTATTGAGCAGTTCTTC. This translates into CASSEQGIEQFF.